This TCR beta chain was identified during a study of blood T cell repertoires in COVID-19. Study-level background: Samples representing acute and convalescent COVID-19 were sourced from the United States, Italy and Spain. Sources were T cells, B-cell-depleted T cells, or PBMCs; the material itself was cDNA or gDNA.

Original processing notes: Counts of nucleated cells, estimated from reference gene primer amplification, were obtained. Repertoires were generated with immunoSEQ multiplex PCR, while TCRdb's copy carries only in-frame clones and drops some. That table gives V, J and clone size, and the DNA gave D and trimming. The sample has hundreds of thousands of clones, 88% seen once; the top ten hold more than 6.5%. Trimming took 9 bases from V and 9 from J; bases not matched to a gene: 18. The CDR3 is 16 residues long. CDR1 and CDR2 from the germline V gene are MNHEY and SMNVEV (reference sequence). V usage is TRBV27 and J usage is TRBJ2-1; 9 bases are a match to TRBD1. This TCR was sampled from a woman aged 30 to 39 who had recovered from COVID-19. Sequences were obtained from peripheral blood. For the CDR3, the DNA is TGTGCCAGTACCCCAGATTACGGACAGGGGTCTCTTGAGCAGTTCTTC. Protein product: CASTPDYGQGSLEQFF.